The 10 T cell receptor beta chains listed next were all sequenced from one sample in a study of beta chain features in type 1 diabetes. The sequenced template was cDNA made from the entire isolated RNA. Generated by immunoSEQ multiplex PCR, the TCRdb table keeps only in-frame clones and is missing some. The repertoire has fewer than 500,000 clones, approximately 14% of them found once; the top ten carry roughly 0.035%. The sample consisted of naive CD4+ T cells from blood. These TCRs come from a man aged 25-45 years in good health.

This clone appeared a few times. This chain connects TRBV11-2 to TRBJ2-7; D is perhaps TRBD2 (6 bases). The germline CDR1 and CDR2 sequences are SGHAT and FQNNGV. The CDR3 is 15 residues long. V lost 0 bases, J lost 6 bases, and 15 bases lay in between. This CDR3 is CASSLDRTRRGEQYF. Written as DNA, the CDR3 is TGTGCCAGCAGCTTAGATCGGACACGGCGGGGCGAGCAGTACTTC.

The chain carries TRBV29-1 and TRBJ1-5; TRBD1 is a possible D gene (6 bases). V was clipped by 7 bases and J by 5 bases, with 15 bases between them. Germline CDR1 SQVTM, CDR2 ANQGSEA. The CDR3 is 13 amino acids. The CDR3 sequence is CSGVQGLDQPQHF. For the CDR3, the DNA is TGCAGCGGTGTTCAGGGGCTTGATCAGCCCCAGCATTTT.

This rearrangement joins TRBV6-6 to TRBJ2-1; TRBD1 matches 7 bases. Germline V gene lookup returns CDR1 MNHNY and CDR2 SVGAGI (reference sequence). J was trimmed by 9 bases and V by 10 bases; bases with no gene match: 9. CDR3 size: 12 residues. The CDR3 spells CATNRQGSEQFF. DNA of the CDR3: TGTGCCACCAACCGACAGGGCAGTGAGCAGTTCTTC.

The sample holds a few counts of this clone. The rearrangement uses TRBV7-2 and TRBJ1-1, with a weak D call TRBD1 (5 bases). CDR1 SGHTA and CDR2 FQGNSA come from the germline V gene. The CDR3 consists of 14 residues. Trimming pared 0 bases from V and 7 bases from J, leaving 12 bases between. The CDR3 bases are TGTGCCAGCAGCTTAGCAGGGGTTACGGGTGAAGCTTTCTTT. It specifies CASSLAGVTGEAFF.

This clone was seen more than once but under ten times. J is TRBJ1-6 and V is TRBV19; D gene ambiguous. CDR1 is LNHDA and CDR2 is SQIVND in the germline V gene (reference sequence). The CDR3 covers 13 residues. Deletions cut 7 bases from V and 8 bases from J, with 12 bases between. The CDR3 region has the DNA TGTGCCAGTAAGCAAGGGTGGGATTCACCCCTCCACTTT. Protein: CASKQGWDSPLHF. Full variable domain (missing parts from reference TRBV19 and TRBJ1-6): DGGITQSPKYLFRKEGQNVTLSCEQNLNHDAMYWYRQDPGQGLRLIYYSQIVNDFQKGDIAEGYSVSREKKESFPLTVTSAQKNPTAFYLCASKQGWDSPLHFGNGTRLTVT.

This clone occurred a few times. The chain links TRBV20-1 to TRBJ2-1; no definite D call. The V gene lost 7 bases and the J gene lost 9 bases, with 13 bases spanning the gap. This CDR3 region has 11 residues. CDR1 and CDR2 from the germline V gene are DFQATT and SNEGSKA (reference sequence). In nucleotides, the CDR3 is TGCAGTGGTCTGGTAATAGGTGAGCAGTTCTTC. This codes for CSGLVIGEQFF.

The sample holds a few counts of this clone. CDR3 DNA sequence: TGTGCCAGCGGGATCCAAGAGACCCAGTACTTC. Translating it yields CASGIQETQYF. The chain is built from TRBV2 and TRBJ2-5; D gene unclear. Per the germline V gene, CDR1 is SNHLY and CDR2 is FYNNEI. V lost 8 bases, J lost 1 base, and 5 bases lay in between. This CDR3 contains 11 residues.

This clone appeared a single time. The V call is TRBV27, the J call TRBJ2-5, with D tentatively TRBD2 (6 bases). Trimming left V 5 bases short and J 1 base short, with 11 bases between. This CDR3 spans 14 amino acids. Per germline, CDR1 MNHEY and CDR2 SMNVEV (reference sequence). DNA of the CDR3: TGTGCCAGCAGTCCTTGGGGGGTCCAAGAGACCCAGTACTTC. Translated: CASSPWGVQETQYF.

With regard to this clone: A much larger clone is a single base away; this may be a read error. The sample contains more than one DNA sequence encoding this CDR3. The chain links TRBV13 to TRBJ2-5; D unclear. This CDR3 region has 11 residues. The germline V gene encodes CDR1 PRHDT and CDR2 FYEKMQ (reference sequence). V lost 2 bases and J lost 4, with 2 bases in between. CDR3: CASSLRETQYF. In nucleotides, the CDR3 is TGTGCCAGCAGCTTAAGAGAGACCCAGTACTTC. Supplemented by reference TRBV13 and TRBJ2-5, the full variable domain reads AAGVIQSPRHLIKEKRETATLKCYPIPRHDTVYWYQQGPGQDPQFLISFYEKMQSDKGSIPDRFSAQQFSDYHSELNMSSLELGDSALYFCASSLRETQYFGPGTRLLVL.

The V call is TRBV27, the J call TRBJ1-1; weak D call: TRBD1 (6 bases). The CDR3 spans 14 residues. The ends were cut back, 3 bases at V and 0 bases at J, with 8 bases in the middle. The germline CDR1 and CDR2 sequences are MNHEY and SMNVEV (reference sequence). CDR3 in DNA: TGTGCCAGCAGTTTGGACAGACTGAACACTGAAGCTTTCTTT. Its protein is CASSLDRLNTEAFF.